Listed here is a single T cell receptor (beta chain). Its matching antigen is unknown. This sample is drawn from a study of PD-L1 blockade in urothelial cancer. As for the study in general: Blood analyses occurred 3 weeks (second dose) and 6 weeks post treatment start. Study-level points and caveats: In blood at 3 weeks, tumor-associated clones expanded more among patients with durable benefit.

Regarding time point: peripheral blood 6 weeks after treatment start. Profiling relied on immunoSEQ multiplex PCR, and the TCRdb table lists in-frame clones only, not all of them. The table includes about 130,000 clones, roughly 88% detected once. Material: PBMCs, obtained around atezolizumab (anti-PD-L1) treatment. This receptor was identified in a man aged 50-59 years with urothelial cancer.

CDR3 sequence (DNA): TGTGCCAGCAGCTTGGAGTATCTCCCCGGGGAGACCCAGTACTTC. Translating it yields CASSLEYLPGETQYF. The V gene is TRBV5-4, the J gene TRBJ2-5; D remains ambiguous. Trimming cost V 0 bases and J 5 bases, with 14 bases left between them. Germline V CDR1 and CDR2: SGHNT, YYREEE (reference sequence). This CDR3 region has 15 residues.